The T cell receptor (beta chain) under discussion was sequenced for a study of cytomegalovirus exposure and HLA in healthy donors. Overall study: HLA-typed donors were the source of about 85 million unique TCRs, which an early data release held.

The donors (healthy individuals) were bone marrow donors. This CDR3 is 13 amino acids long. Between the trimmed V and J ends, which lost 2 bases and 1 base, there was a span of 5 bases. Germline V lookup: CDR1 SGHNT, CDR2 YYREEE (reference sequence). PCR primers comprised 60 Vbeta and 13 Jbeta primers. Only in-frame clones appear in the TCRdb table, and some are missing; sequencing was by immunoSEQ multiplex PCR. This table has approximately 140,000 clones, roughly 80% appearing once. This clone showed up just a few times. What it binds is unknown. Study-level results: About 87% or about 30% of the time was how often most TCR beta V segments were productive, according to an earlier analysis. In vitro, three CMV-associated chains proved specific for CMV antigens.

Sequencing was performed on PBMCs. V is TRBV5-4 and J is TRBJ2-3; no firm D call. The receptor's source is a man aged 40-49 years in good health and CMV-seropositive. CDR3: CASSLFGTDTQYF. CDR3 bases: TGTGCCAGCAGCTTATTCGGCACAGATACGCAGTATTTT.